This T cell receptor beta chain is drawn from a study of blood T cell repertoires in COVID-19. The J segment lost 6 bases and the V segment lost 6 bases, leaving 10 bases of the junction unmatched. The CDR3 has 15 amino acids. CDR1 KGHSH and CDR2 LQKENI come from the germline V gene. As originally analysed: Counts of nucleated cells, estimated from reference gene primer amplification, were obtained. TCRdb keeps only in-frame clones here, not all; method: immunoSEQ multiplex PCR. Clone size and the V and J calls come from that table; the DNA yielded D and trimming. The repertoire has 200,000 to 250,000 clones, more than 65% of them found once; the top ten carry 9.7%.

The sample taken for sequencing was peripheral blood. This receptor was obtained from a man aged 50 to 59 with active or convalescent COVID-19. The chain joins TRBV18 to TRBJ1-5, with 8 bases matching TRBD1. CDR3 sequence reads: CASSADRVFSQPQHF. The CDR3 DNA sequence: TGTGCCAGCTCGGCGGACAGGGTTTTCAGTCAGCCCCAGCATTTT.